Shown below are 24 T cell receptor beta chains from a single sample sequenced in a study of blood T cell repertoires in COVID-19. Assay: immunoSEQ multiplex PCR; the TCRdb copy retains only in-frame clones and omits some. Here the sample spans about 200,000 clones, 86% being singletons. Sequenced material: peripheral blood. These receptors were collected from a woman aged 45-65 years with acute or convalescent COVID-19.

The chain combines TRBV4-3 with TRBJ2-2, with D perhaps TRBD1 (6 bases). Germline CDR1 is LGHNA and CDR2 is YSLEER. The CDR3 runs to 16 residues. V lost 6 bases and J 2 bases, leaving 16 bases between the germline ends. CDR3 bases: TGCGCCAGCAGTCGGACCGGGACACCCAACACCGGGGAGCTGTTTTTT. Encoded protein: CASSRTGTPNTGELFF.

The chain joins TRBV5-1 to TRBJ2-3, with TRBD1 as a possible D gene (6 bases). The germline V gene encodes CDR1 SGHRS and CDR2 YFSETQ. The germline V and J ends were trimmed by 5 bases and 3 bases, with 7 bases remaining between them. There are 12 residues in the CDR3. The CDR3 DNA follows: TGCGCCAGCAGGAGGGGGACAGATACGCAGTATTTT. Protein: CASRRGTDTQYF.

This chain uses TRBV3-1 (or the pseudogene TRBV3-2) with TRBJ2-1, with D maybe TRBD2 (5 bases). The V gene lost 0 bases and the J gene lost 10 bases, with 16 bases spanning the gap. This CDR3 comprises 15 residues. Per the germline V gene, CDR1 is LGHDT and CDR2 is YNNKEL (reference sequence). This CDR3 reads CASSQDRLADTEQFF. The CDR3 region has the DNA TGTGCCAGCAGCCAAGACCGGCTAGCAGACACAGAGCAGTTCTTC.

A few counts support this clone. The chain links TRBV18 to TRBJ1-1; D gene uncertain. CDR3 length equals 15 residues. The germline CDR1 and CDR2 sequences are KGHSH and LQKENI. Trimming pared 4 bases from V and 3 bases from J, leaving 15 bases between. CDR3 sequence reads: CASSLADLRYTEAFF. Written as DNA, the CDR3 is TGTGCCAGCTCACTTGCGGATCTTCGGTACACTGAAGCTTTCTTT.

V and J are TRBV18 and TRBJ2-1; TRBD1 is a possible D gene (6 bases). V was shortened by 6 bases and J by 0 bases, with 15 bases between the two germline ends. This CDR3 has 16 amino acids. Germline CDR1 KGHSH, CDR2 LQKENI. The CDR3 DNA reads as TGTGCCAGCTCCACCTCCGACAGGAGCTCCTACAATGAGCAGTTCTTC. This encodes CASSTSDRSSYNEQFF.

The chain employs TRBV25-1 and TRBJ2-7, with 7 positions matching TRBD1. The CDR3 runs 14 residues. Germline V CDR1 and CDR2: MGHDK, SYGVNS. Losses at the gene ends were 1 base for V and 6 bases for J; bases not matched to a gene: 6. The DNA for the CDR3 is TGTGCCAGCAGTGAATGGGACAGCGCAGTCGAGCAGTACTTC. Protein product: CASSEWDSAVEQYF.

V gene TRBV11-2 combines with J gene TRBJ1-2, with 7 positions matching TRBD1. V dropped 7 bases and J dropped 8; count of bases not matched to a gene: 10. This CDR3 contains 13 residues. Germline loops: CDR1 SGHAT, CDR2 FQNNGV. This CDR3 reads CASNRRQGRGYTF. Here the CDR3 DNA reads TGTGCCAGCAACCGTCGACAGGGAAGGGGCTACACCTTC.

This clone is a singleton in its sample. In nucleotides, the CDR3 is TGTGCCAGCTCACGAACAGGCCTCAGGGACACTGAAGCTTTCTTT. It yields the protein CASSRTGLRDTEAFF. This sequence joins TRBV18 and TRBJ1-1; D is possibly TRBD1 (5 bases). CDR1 is KGHSH, CDR2 LQKENI, per germline. CDR3 length: 15 amino acids. Trimming removed 4 bases at V and 3 bases at J, with 15 bases between. The full variable domain, with the rest looked up from reference TRBV18 and TRBJ1-1, is NAGVMQNPRHLVRRRGQEARLRCSPMKGHSHVYWYRQLPEEGLKFMVYLQKENIIDESGMPKERFSAEFPKEGPSILRIQQVVRGDSAAYFCASSRTGLRDTEAFFGQGTRLTVV.

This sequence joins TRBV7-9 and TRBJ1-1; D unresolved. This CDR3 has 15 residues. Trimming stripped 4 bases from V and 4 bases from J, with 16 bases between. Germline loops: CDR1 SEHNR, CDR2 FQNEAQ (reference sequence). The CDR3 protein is CASSSLGAEGTEAFF. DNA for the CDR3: TGTGCCAGCAGCTCCTTAGGAGCGGAGGGCACTGAAGCTTTCTTT. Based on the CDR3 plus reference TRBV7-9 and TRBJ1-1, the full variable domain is DTGVSQNPRHKITKRGQNVTFRCDPISEHNRLYWYRQTLGQGPEFLTYFQNEAQLEKSRLLSDRFSAERPKGSFSTLEIQRTEQGDSAMYLCASSSLGAEGTEAFFGQGTRLTVV.

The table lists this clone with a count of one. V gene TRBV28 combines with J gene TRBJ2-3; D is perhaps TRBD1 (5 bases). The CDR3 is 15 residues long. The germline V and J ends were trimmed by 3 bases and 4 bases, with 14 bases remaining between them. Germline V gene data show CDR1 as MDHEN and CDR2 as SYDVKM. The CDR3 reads CASSLGQGGADTQYF. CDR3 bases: TGTGCCAGCAGTTTGGGGCAGGGTGGGGCAGATACGCAGTATTTT.

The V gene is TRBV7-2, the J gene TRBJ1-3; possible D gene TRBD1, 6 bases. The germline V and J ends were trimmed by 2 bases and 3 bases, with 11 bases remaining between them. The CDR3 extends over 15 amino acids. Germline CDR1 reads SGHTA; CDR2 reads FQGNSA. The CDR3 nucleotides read TGTGCCAGCAGCTTAACCGACAGGATTGGAAACACCATATATTTT. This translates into CASSLTDRIGNTIYF.

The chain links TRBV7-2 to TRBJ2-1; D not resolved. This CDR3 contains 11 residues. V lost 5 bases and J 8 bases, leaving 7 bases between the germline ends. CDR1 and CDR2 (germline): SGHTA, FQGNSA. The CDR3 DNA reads TGTGCCAGCAGCCCGGCGGATGAGCAGTTCTTC. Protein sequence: CASSPADEQFF.

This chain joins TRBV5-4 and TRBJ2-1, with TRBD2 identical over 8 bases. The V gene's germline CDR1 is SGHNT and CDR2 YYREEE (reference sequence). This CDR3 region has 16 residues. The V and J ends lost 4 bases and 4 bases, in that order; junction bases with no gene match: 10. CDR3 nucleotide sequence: TGTGCCAGCAGCCACGGCGGAGCGGGAGATTACAATGAGCAGTTCTTC. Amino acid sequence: CASSHGGAGDYNEQFF.

As DNA, the CDR3 is TGTGCCAGTAGTATAGGGGGCGGGAGTCTTCTCGGGGAGCTGTTTTTT. Translated: CASSIGGGSLLGELFF. The chain recombines TRBV19 with TRBJ2-2; 7 nucleotides align to TRBD2. This CDR3 is 16 amino acids long. V trimming: 1 base; J trimming: 7 bases; junction bases outside the gene matches: 9. CDR1 is LNHDA, CDR2 SQIVND, per germline (reference sequence).

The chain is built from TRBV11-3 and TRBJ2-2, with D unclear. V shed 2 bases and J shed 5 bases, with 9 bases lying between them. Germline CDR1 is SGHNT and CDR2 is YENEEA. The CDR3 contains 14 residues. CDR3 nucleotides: TGTGCCAGCAGCTTACACAGCTCAACCGGGGAGCTGTTTTTT. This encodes CASSLHSSTGELFF.

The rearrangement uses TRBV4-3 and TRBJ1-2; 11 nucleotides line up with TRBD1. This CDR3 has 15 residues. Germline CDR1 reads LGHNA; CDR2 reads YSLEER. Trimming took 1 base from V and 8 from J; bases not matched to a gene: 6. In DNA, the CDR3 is TGCGCCAGCAGCCAAGTTGGGACAGGGGGTGGCGGCTACACCTTC. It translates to CASSQVGTGGGGYTF.

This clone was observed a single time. CDR3 nucleotide sequence: TGTGCCAGCAGACCGCAGGGTTTTGAAGCTTTCTTT. As protein: CASRPQGFEAFF. The chain has TRBV5-8 and TRBJ1-1, with a weak D call TRBD1 (5 bases). V lost 5 bases to trimming and J lost 7 bases, with 12 bases between them. In germline, CDR1 is SGHTS, CDR2 YDEGEE. The CDR3 contains 12 residues.

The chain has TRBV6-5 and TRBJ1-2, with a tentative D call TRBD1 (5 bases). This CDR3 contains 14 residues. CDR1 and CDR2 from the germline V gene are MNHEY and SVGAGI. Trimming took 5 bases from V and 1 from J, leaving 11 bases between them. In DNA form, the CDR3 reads TGTGCCAGCAGTACTTACAGGAATAACTATGGCTACACCTTC. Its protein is CASSTYRNNYGYTF.

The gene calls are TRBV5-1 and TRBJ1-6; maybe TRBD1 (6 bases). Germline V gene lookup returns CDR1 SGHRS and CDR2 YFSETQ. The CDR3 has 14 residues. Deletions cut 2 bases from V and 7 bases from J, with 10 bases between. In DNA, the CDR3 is TGCGCCAGCAGCTTCCGGGACACAAATTCACCCCTCCACTTT. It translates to CASSFRDTNSPLHF. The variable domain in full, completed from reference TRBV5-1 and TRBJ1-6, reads KAGVTQTPRYLIKTRGQQVTLSCSPISGHRSVSWYQQTPGQGLQFLFEYFSETQRNKGNFPGRFSGRQFSNSRSEMNVSTLELGDSALYLCASSFRDTNSPLHFGNGTRLTVT.

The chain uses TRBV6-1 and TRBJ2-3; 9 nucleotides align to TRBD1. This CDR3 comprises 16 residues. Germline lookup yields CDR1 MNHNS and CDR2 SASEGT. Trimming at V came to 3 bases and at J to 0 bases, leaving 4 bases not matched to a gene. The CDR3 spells CASSDRGTGSTDTQYF. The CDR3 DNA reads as TGTGCCAGCAGTGACAGGGGGACAGGGAGCACAGATACGCAGTATTTT.

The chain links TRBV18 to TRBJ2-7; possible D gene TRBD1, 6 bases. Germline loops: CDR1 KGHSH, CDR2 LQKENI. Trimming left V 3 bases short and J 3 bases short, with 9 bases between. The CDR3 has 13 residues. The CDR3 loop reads CASSPRRGYEQYF. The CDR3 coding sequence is TGTGCCAGCTCACCCCGCAGGGGCTACGAGCAGTACTTC.

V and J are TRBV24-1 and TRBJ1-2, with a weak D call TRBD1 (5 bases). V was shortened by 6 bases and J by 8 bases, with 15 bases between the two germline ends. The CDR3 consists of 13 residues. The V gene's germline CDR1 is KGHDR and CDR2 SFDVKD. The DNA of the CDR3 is TGTGCCACCAGTCAGGGCGGACCGACGGGCTACACCTTC. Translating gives CATSQGGPTGYTF.

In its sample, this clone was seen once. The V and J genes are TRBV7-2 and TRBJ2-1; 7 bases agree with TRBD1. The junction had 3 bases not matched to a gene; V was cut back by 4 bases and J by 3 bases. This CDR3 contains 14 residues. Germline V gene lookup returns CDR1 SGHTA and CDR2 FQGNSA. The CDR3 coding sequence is TGTGCCAGCAGCTCCGGACAGGTCTACAATGAGCAGTTCTTC. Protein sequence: CASSSGQVYNEQFF.

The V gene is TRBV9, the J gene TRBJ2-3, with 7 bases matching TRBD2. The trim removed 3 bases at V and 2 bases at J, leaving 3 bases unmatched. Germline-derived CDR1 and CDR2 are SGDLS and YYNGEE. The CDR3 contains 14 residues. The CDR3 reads CASSATSPTDTQYF. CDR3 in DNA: TGTGCCAGCAGCGCGACTAGCCCCACAGATACGCAGTATTTT.